A single sample gave rise to the 5 T cell receptor beta chains below, sequenced in a study of early T cells in non-severe SARS-CoV-2 infection. TCRdb processed the 5' RACE reads anew with MiXCR; each CDR3 protein has one entry. The table has tens of thousands of distinct CDR3 sequences, approximately 5.6% seen once; the top ten hold about 6.8%. The specimen sequenced was whole blood. Every receptor here comes from an adult who was a healthcare worker with PCR-confirmed SARS-CoV-2 infection or an uninfected control (not recorded which).

In this sample, this clonotype turned up many times. V usage is TRBV19 and J usage is TRBJ1-5; D might be TRBD1 (5 bases). Trimming removed 5 bases at V and 2 bases at J, with 16 bases between. The CDR3 contains 16 residues. The germline CDR1 and CDR2 sequences are LNHDA and SQIVND (reference sequence). The CDR3 here is CASSPRGGSGNQPQHF. CDR3 bases: TGTGCCAGTAGTCCTCGGGGGGGGTCGGGCAATCAGCCCCAGCATTTT. Drawing the rest from reference TRBV19 and TRBJ1-5, the complete variable domain is DGGITQSPKYLFRKEGQNVTLSCEQNLNHDAMYWYRQDPGQGLRLIYYSQIVNDFQKGDIAEGYSVSREKKESFPLTVTSAQKNPTAFYLCASSPRGGSGNQPQHFGDGTRLSIL.

This clonotype was counted a single time. The chain is built from TRBV27 and TRBJ2-7, with 7 bases matching TRBD1. This CDR3 is built from 14 residues. Trimming cost V 4 bases and J 3 bases; bases outside gene matches: 6. Germline V gene data show CDR1 as MNHEY and CDR2 as SMNVEV (reference sequence). The CDR3 nucleotides are TGTGCCAGCAGTTCCTCACAGGGGATCTACGAGCAGTACTTC. This translates into CASSSSQGIYEQYF.

This clonotype came up many times. V and J are TRBV2 and TRBJ1-1; 7 positions agree with TRBD1. The germline gives CDR1 SNHLY, CDR2 FYNNEI. Trimming at V came to 7 bases and at J to 0 bases, leaving 8 bases not matched to a gene. The length of the CDR3 is 15 residues. CDR3 DNA sequence: TGTGCCAGCAACGGACAGGCCTTATTGAACACTGAAGCTTTCTTT. Protein product: CASNGQALLNTEAFF.

Worth noting for this clonotype: A single base separates this from a much larger clone, so it may be a read error. V gene TRBV29-1 combines with J gene TRBJ1-2, with D maybe TRBD1 (6 bases). V gave up 2 bases and J gave up 3 bases, with 7 bases separating them. Looked up from germline, CDR1 is SQVTM and CDR2 is ANQGSEA. This CDR3 spans 12 amino acids. The CDR3 here is CSVERQDYGYTF. As DNA, the CDR3 is TGCAGCGTTGAACGACAGGACTATGGCTACACCTTC.

This clonotype was seen ten or more times. The chain employs TRBV7-9 and TRBJ2-1; 9 nucleotides line up with TRBD2. The CDR3 is made up of 13 amino acids. Per the germline V gene, CDR1 is SEHNR and CDR2 is FQNEAQ (reference sequence). The V segment lost 11 bases and the J segment 6 bases; nucleotides outside the gene matches: 8. The CDR3 region has the DNA TGTGCCGGAGGTTCAGCGGGAGGCAATGAGCAGTTCTTC. Residues: CAGGSAGGNEQFF.